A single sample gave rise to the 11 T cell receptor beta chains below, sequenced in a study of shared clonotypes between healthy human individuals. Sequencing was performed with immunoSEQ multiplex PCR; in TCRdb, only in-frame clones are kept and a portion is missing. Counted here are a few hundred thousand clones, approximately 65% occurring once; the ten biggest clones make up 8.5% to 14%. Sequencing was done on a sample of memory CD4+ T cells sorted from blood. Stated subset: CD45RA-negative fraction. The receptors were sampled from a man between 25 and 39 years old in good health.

CDR3 residues: CASSGSGTSLLREAFF. The CDR3, as DNA: TGTGCCAGCAGCGGTTCCGGGACGTCGTTGTTAAGGGAAGCTTTCTTT. This sequence joins TRBV5-6 and TRBJ1-1; D perhaps matches TRBD1 (5 bases). Germline V gene lookup returns CDR1 SGHDT and CDR2 YYEEEE. Trimming pared 4 bases from V and 8 bases from J, leaving 24 bases between. The CDR3 totals 16 residues.

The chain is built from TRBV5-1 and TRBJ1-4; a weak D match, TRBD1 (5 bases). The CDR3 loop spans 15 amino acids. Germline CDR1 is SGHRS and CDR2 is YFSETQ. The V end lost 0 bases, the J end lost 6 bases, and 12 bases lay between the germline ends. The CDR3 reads CASSLGFRRDEKLFF. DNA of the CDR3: TGCGCCAGCAGCTTGGGTTTCCGCAGGGATGAAAAACTGTTTTTT.

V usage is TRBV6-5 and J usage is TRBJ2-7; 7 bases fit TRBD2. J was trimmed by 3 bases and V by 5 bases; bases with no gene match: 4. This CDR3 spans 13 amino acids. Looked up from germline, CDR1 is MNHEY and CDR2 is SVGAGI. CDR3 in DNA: TGTGCCAGCAGTGAACGGGGGGACTACGAGCAGTACTTC. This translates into CASSERGDYEQYF.

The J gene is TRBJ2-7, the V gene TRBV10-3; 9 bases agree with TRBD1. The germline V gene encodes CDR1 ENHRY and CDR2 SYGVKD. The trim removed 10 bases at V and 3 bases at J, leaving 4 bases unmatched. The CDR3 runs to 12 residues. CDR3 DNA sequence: TGTGCCAGTAGACAGGGGGACTACGAGCAGTACTTC. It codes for CASRQGDYEQYF.

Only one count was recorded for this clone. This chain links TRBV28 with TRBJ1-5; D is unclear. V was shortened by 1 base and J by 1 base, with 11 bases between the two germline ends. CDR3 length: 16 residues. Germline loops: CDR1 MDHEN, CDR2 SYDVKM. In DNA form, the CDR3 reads TGTGCCAGCAGTTTATTAACAGCTTTAAGCAATCAGCCCCAGCATTTT. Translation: CASSLLTALSNQPQHF.

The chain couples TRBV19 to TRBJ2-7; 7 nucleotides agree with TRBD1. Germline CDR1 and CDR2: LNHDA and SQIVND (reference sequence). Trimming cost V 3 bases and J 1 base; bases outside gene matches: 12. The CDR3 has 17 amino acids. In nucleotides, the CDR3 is TGTGCCAGTAGTATTAGCCCCGTCACCAGGGGGTCCTACGAGCAGTACTTC. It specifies CASSISPVTRGSYEQYF.

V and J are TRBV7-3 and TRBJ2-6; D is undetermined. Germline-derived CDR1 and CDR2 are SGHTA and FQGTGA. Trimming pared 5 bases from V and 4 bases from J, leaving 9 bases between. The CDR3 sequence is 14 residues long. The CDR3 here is CASSPSFGANVLTF. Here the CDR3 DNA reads TGTGCCAGCAGCCCTTCGTTCGGGGCCAACGTCCTGACTTTC.

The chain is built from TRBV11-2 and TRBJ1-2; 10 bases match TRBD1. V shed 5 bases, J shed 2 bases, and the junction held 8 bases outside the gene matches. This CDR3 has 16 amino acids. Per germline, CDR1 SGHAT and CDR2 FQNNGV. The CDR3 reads CASSPLGDRGNYGYTF. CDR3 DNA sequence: TGTGCCAGCAGCCCACTAGGGGACAGGGGAAACTATGGCTACACCTTC.

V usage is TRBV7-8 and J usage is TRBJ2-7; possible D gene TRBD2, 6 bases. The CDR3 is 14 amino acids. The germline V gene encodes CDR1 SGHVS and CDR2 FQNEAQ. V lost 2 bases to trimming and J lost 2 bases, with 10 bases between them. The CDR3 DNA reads TGTGCCAGCAGCTTAAGGGGAGGAACCTACGAGCAGTACTTC. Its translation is CASSLRGGTYEQYF.

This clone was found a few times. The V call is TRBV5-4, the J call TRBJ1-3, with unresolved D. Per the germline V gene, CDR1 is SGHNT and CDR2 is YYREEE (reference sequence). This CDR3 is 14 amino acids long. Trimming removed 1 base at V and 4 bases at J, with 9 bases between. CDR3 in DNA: TGTGCCAGCAGCTTGTCGGTTGCAGGAAACACCATATATTTT. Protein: CASSLSVAGNTIYF.

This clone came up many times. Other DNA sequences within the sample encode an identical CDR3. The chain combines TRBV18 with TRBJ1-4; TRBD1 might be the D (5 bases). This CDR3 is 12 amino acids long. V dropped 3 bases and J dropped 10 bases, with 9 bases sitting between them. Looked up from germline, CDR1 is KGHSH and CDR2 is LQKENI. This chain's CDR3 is CASSPGVGKLFF. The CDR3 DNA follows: TGTGCCAGCTCACCGGGGGTCGGAAAACTGTTTTTT.